This TCR beta chain was sequenced for a study of Graves' ophthalmopathy and Graves' hyperthyroidism. Study-level findings and limits: The 13-signature model separated ophthalmopathy from stable hyperthyroidism at just under 90% sensitivity and roughly 83% specificity. The model forecast ophthalmopathy progression, reaching 60% to 71% sensitivity and about 72% specificity.

The study amplified TCR beta CDR3 regions using RNA transcripts. RT-PCR was first run with HTBI primers, then multiplex PCR in a second round. TCRdb itself ran the multiplex PCR reads through MiXCR, one entry per CDR3 protein. The table records a few hundred thousand distinct CDR3 sequences, 17% of them present only once. Diagnostic conclusions were grounded in clinical symptoms, serum thyroxine, TRAb, thyroid ultrasound and orbital computed tomography. Germline V gene lookup returns CDR1 MDHEN and CDR2 SYDVKM. CDR3 size: 15 residues. The ends were cut back, 2 bases at V and 0 bases at J, with 10 bases in the middle. This clonotype has a count of ten or more. Its antigen is not known.

The sample comprised peripheral blood. This receptor was obtained from an adult woman with stable Graves' hyperthyroidism. This sequence joins TRBV28 and TRBJ1-1; D gene uncertain. Written as DNA, the CDR3 is TGTGCCAGCAGTTTACATGAAGGCATGAACACTGAAGCTTTCTTT. Translated: CASSLHEGMNTEAFF.